The sequence of this T cell receptor beta chain was determined in a study of PD-1 and CTLA-4 blockade in melanoma. Sequencing used immunoSEQ multiplex PCR; TCRdb keeps in-frame clones, though not all of them. Counted here are about 32,000 clones, about 85% occurring once; the ten biggest clones make up around 6.3%. The CDR3 consists of 17 residues. Germline loops: CDR1 MNHNY, CDR2 SVGAGI (reference sequence). V was pared by 5 bases and J by 9 bases, with 13 bases of the junction left unmatched. The clonotype comes from a human donor with melanoma. The V and J genes are TRBV6-6 and TRBJ2-1; 13 bases fit TRBD2. Here the sequenced sample was CD8+ T cells from peripheral blood, taken from a patient given anti-PD-1 treatment. CDR3 sequence (DNA): TGTGCCAGCAGTGGATCAACCGGGACTAGCGGGGTTGTTGAGCAGTTCTTC. Translating it yields CASSGSTGTSGVVEQFF.